A selection of T cell receptor beta chains follows, all from one sample in a study of identical twins. TCRdb passed the 5' RACE reads through MiXCR, listing each CDR3 protein once. Found here are about 150,000 distinct CDR3 sequences, 3.5% of them singletons; the top ten hold 8% to 8.5%. What was sequenced was memory T cells sorted from blood. These receptor sequences come from a man between 18 and 29 years old in good health. CDR3s include the opening cysteine and the closing phenylalanine or tryptophan. The D gene is left open where the match is weak. Clone size is stated in some rows and not others, as once, few, many or a class when expanded.

>TRBJ2-1|.|13|TRBV3-1|many
CASSRRRGTEQFF
TGTGCCAGCAGCCGAAGGAGGGGTACTGAGCAGTTCTTC
>TRBJ2-5|.|14|TRBV20-1|many
CSADGTESQETQYF
TGCAGTGCCGACGGGACGGAATCCCAAGAGACCCAGTACTTC
>TRBJ1-5|.|15|TRBV4-2|many
CASSQAGQLNQPQHF
TGTGCCAGCAGCCAAGCTGGACAGCTCAATCAGCCCCAGCATTTT
>TRBJ1-3|.|16|TRBV15|.
CATSRVTDYSGNTIYF
TGTGCCACCAGCAGAGTGACGGACTACTCTGGAAACACCATATATTTT
>TRBJ2-1|.|16|TRBV24-1|many
CATSGAFRGDYNEQFF
TGTGCCACCAGTGGTGCGTTCAGGGGGGACTACAATGAGCAGTTCTTC
>TRBJ2-7|TRBD1|15|TRBV10-3|many
CAISDLGQGGYEQYF
TGTGCCATCAGTGACCTGGGACAGGGGGGCTACGAGCAGTACTTC
>TRBJ2-1|.|15|TRBV20-1|many
CSAREREWAHDEQFF
TGCAGTGCTAGAGAACGGGAGTGGGCACACGATGAGCAGTTCTTC
>TRBJ1-1|TRBD1|15|TRBV7-8|many
CASSLLQGAQTEAFF
TGTGCCAGCAGCTTGTTACAGGGGGCGCAAACTGAAGCTTTCTTT
>TRBJ2-1|.|12|TRBV3-1|many
CASSLTLNEQFF
TGTGCCAGCAGCCTCACCCTCAATGAGCAGTTCTTC
>TRBJ2-7|.|12|TRBV2|many
CASSVSSYEQYF
TGTGCCAGCAGTGTCAGCAGCTACGAGCAGTACTTC
>TRBJ1-1|.|14|TRBV27|many
CASSFRTENTEAFF
TGTGCCAGCAGTTTCCGGACAGAGAACACTGAAGCTTTCTTT
>TRBJ1-5|.|15|TRBV6-2/TRBV6-3|few
CASSYSDMVPQPQHF
TGTGCCAGCAGTTATTCTGACATGGTGCCTCAGCCCCAGCATTTT
>TRBJ1-5|.|12|TRBV12-3/TRBV12-4|many
CASSLSYPPQHF
TGTGCCAGCAGTTTGTCCTATCCGCCCCAGCATTTT
>TRBJ2-6|.|14|TRBV6-1|.
CASSKFSGANVLTF
TGTGCCAGCAGCAAGTTCTCTGGGGCCAACGTCCTGACTTTC
>TRBJ2-6|.|15|TRBV6-5|many
CASSYDGAGANVLTF
TGTGCCAGCAGTTACGATGGTGCCGGGGCCAACGTCCTGACTTTC
>TRBJ2-3|.|15|TRBV15|.
CATSRDKPNFISQYF
TGTGCCACCAGTAGAGATAAACCGAATTTTATCTCGCAGTATTTT
>TRBJ2-3|.|14|TRBV7-8|many
CAGGPGHRPDTQYF
TGTGCCGGAGGGCCTGGGCATCGTCCAGATACGCAGTATTTT
>TRBJ1-2|TRBD1|16|TRBV30|.
CAWSKAGTGENYGYTF
TGTGCCTGGAGTAAAGCCGGGACAGGAGAGAACTATGGCTACACCTTC
>TRBJ2-5|TRBD1|13|TRBV24-1|many
CATDRGPQETQYF
TGTGCCACCGACAGGGGACCTCAAGAGACCCAGTACTTC
>TRBJ2-2|TRBD2|15|TRBV3-1|many
CASSQAGGETGELFF
TGTGCCAGCAGCCAAGCCGGGGGGGAGACCGGGGAGCTGTTTTTT
>TRBJ1-2|.|15|TRBV7-6|many
CASSFGKVIMDGYTF
TGTGCCAGCAGCTTTGGCAAAGTGATAATGGATGGCTACACCTTC
>TRBJ2-3|.|15|TRBV12-3/TRBV12-4|many
CASSLRGDRTDTQYF
TGTGCCAGCAGCTTAAGAGGCGACCGCACAGATACGCAGTATTTT
>TRBJ2-1|TRBD2|14|TRBV7-9|many
CASSMTSAYNEQFF
TGTGCCAGCAGCATGACTAGCGCCTACAATGAGCAGTTCTTC
>TRBJ2-1|.|12|TRBV5-1|many
CASSSISYEQFF
TGCGCCAGCAGCTCGATCTCCTACGAGCAGTTCTTC
>TRBJ2-1|TRBD2|18|TRBV13|many
CASSTGTPTSGSEYEQFF
TGTGCCAGCAGCACCGGTACTCCGACTAGCGGGAGTGAGTATGAGCAGTTCTTC
>TRBJ2-3|.|15|TRBV5-1|many
CASGHLAASTDTQYF
TGCGCCAGCGGACATTTAGCGGCCAGCACAGATACGCAGTATTTT
>TRBJ2-1|.|12|TRBV5-1|many
CASSLGLNEQFF
TGCGCCAGCAGCCTAGGCTTGAATGAGCAGTTCTTC
>TRBJ2-7|.|14|TRBV6-1|few
CASSLRDGTYEQYF
TGTGCCAGCAGCCTCCGGGACGGAACCTACGAGCAGTACTTC
>TRBJ2-1|.|13|TRBV12-3/TRBV12-4|many
CASSLLSDNEQFF
TGTGCCAGCAGTTTATTATCCGACAATGAGCAGTTCTTC
>TRBJ1-5|.|15|TRBV6-2/TRBV6-3|many
CASSSTTEAFQPQHF
TGTGCCAGCAGTTCCACTACCGAGGCATTTCAGCCCCAGCATTTT
>TRBJ2-1|.|14|TRBV7-2|many
CASSFTSSYNEQFF
TGTGCCAGCAGCTTTACGAGCTCCTACAATGAGCAGTTCTTC
>TRBJ1-5|.|15|TRBV20-1|few
CSATLDADFNQPQHF
TGCAGTGCTACACTCGACGCTGATTTCAATCAGCCCCAGCATTTT
>TRBJ2-1|.|17|TRBV7-6|many
CASSLKPGATPYNEQFF
TGTGCCAGCAGCTTAAAACCCGGGGCCACACCCTACAATGAGCAGTTCTTC
>TRBJ2-3|TRBD2|16|TRBV5-1|many
CASSKLASGSSDTQYF
TGCGCCAGCAGCAAACTGGCTAGCGGGAGTTCAGATACGCAGTATTTT
>TRBJ1-1|.|14|TRBV3-1|many
CASSWAQMNTEAFF
TGTGCCAGCAGCTGGGCCCAAATGAACACTGAAGCTTTCTTT
>TRBJ1-4|.|16|TRBV6-5|many
CASSYLPAGSGEKLFF
TGTGCCAGCAGTTACCTCCCGGCTGGGTCGGGGGAAAAACTGTTTTTT
>TRBJ2-4|TRBD1|15|TRBV15|many
CATSRIDRAQNIQYF
TGTGCCACCAGCAGAATCGACAGGGCCCAAAACATTCAGTACTTC
>TRBJ2-3|.|17|TRBV28|.
CASSPLIPGPRTDAQYF
TGTGCCAGCAGTCCTCTCATTCCGGGACCCCGCACAGATGCGCAGTATTTT
>TRBJ2-4|.|15|TRBV14|many
CASSEGVAGTNIQYF
TGTGCCAGCAGCGAAGGGGTAGCTGGTACGAACATTCAGTACTTC
>TRBJ1-2|TRBD1|15|TRBV10-3|.
CAIRYDRGDVYGYTF
TGTGCCATCAGGTACGACAGGGGGGACGTCTATGGCTACACCTTC
>TRBJ1-1|.|15|TRBV9|many
CASSASTGWDTEAFF
TGTGCCAGCAGCGCCTCAACAGGGTGGGACACTGAAGCTTTCTTT
>TRBJ2-7|TRBD2|14|TRBV3-1|many
CASNQGTNPYEQYF
TGTGCCAGCAACCAAGGGACTAACCCCTACGAGCAGTACTTC
>TRBJ1-4|.|17|TRBV4-1|many
CASSQVGRAATNEKLFF
TGCGCCAGCAGCCAAGTTGGCAGGGCGGCAACTAATGAAAAACTGTTTTTT
>TRBJ2-5|.|13|TRBV6-1|.
CASTLGPRETQYF
TGTGCCAGCACCCTGGGACCTCGGGAGACCCAGTACTTC
>TRBJ2-7|.|13|TRBV5-5|many
CASSAGVSYEQYF
TGTGCCAGCAGCGCCGGGGTCTCCTACGAGCAGTACTTC
>TRBJ1-2|TRBD1|16|TRBV12-3/TRBV12-4|.
CASRRVRDRGHYGYTF
TGTGCCAGCAGGCGGGTCCGGGACAGGGGCCACTATGGCTACACCTTC
>TRBJ2-1|TRBD2|19|TRBV2|many
CASSERLAGPFGSYNEQFF
TGTGCCAGCAGTGAACGACTAGCGGGCCCGTTTGGCTCCTACAATGAGCAGTTCTTC
>TRBJ2-2|.|16|TRBV11-3|many
CASSDRQALDTGELFF
TGTGCCAGCAGCGACAGACAGGCATTGGACACCGGGGAGCTGTTTTTT
>TRBJ2-7|TRBD2|21|TRBV7-8|many
CASSSPAGLAGEGTTSYEQYF
TGTGCCAGCAGCAGCCCTGCGGGGTTAGCGGGAGAGGGGACGACCTCCTACGAGCAGTACTTC
>TRBJ2-5|.|14|TRBV7-6|many
CASSLQASWETQYF
TGTGCCAGCAGCTTACAGGCTAGCTGGGAGACCCAGTACTTC